Below are 30 T cell receptor beta chains sequenced from a single sample in a study of T cell responses to AZD1222 COVID-19 vaccine. Here immunoSEQ multiplex PCR was the method, and the copy in TCRdb shows in-frame clones only, minus some. This table holds about 140,000 clones, 70% to 90% found once. Sequences were derived from peripheral blood, sampled on day 0 of AZD1222 vaccination. The receptors here all came from an adult in good health.

The genes are TRBV24-1 and TRBJ2-7; 11 bases are a match to TRBD1. Trimming removed 4 bases from V and 5 bases from J; junction bases left unmatched: 3. Germline V gene data show CDR1 as KGHDR and CDR2 as SFDVKD. This CDR3 comprises 14 residues. The CDR3 nucleotides read TGTGCCACCAGTGACCAGGGACAGGGGGACGAGCAGTACTTC. Amino acids: CATSDQGQGDEQYF.

The V call is TRBV9, the J call TRBJ2-7, with 7 bases identical to TRBD1. This CDR3 has 13 residues. Germline V gene sequence: CDR1 SGDLS, CDR2 YYNGEE. J lost 10 bases, V lost 4 bases, and 11 bases had no gene match. The CDR3 spells CASSSGTDFPQYF. DNA for the CDR3: TGTGCCAGCAGCTCCGGGACAGACTTCCCCCAGTACTTC.

The J gene is TRBJ2-1, the V gene TRBV11-2; possibly TRBD1 or TRBD2 for D (5 bases each). From germline, CDR1 is SGHAT and CDR2 FQNNGV. The CDR3 has 14 amino acids. Trimming took 4 bases from V and 3 from J, leaving 10 bases between them. The CDR3 sequence is CASSSRGNYNEQFF. The CDR3 DNA follows: TGTGCCAGCAGCTCGAGGGGCAACTACAATGAGCAGTTCTTC.

This chain connects TRBV6-5 to TRBJ1-2, with a possible D match to TRBD1 (5 bases). This CDR3 has 12 amino acids. The germline V gene encodes CDR1 MNHEY and CDR2 SVGAGI. Trimming took off 4 bases at V and 7 bases at J, with 10 bases between the two ends. The CDR3 sequence: CASSSRTSGYTF. The CDR3, as DNA: TGTGCCAGCAGTTCTCGGACATCTGGCTACACCTTC.

The chain employs TRBV28 and TRBJ1-2; D is unresolved. Trimming cost V 2 bases and J 7 bases, with 17 bases left between them. Per germline, CDR1 MDHEN and CDR2 SYDVKM. This CDR3 spans 15 amino acids. The CDR3 is CASSLGTSGRRGYTF. CDR3 in DNA: TGTGCCAGCAGTTTAGGAACCTCGGGCCGACGTGGCTACACCTTC.

J is TRBJ1-4 and V is TRBV5-1; 9 bases fit TRBD1. The germline V gene has CDR1 SGHRS and CDR2 YFSETQ. The CDR3 totals 15 residues. J lost 5 bases, V lost 0 bases, and 2 bases had no gene match. This CDR3 reads CASSLAGTGNEKLFF. DNA for the CDR3: TGCGCCAGCAGCTTGGCCGGGACAGGGAATGAAAAACTGTTTTTT.

This chain links TRBV11-2 with TRBJ1-6; D remains ambiguous. Germline V gene lookup returns CDR1 SGHAT and CDR2 FQNNGV. V was pared by 0 bases and J by 8 bases, with 14 bases between. This CDR3 has 16 residues. The CDR3 loop is CASSLDPTSSYSPLHF. The CDR3 region has the DNA TGTGCCAGCAGCTTAGATCCCACGTCATCTTATTCACCCCTCCACTTT.

V gene TRBV19 combines with J gene TRBJ2-7; either TRBD1 or TRBD2 may supply D (7 bases each). The CDR3 has 13 amino acids. Trimming left V 5 bases short and J 6 bases short, with 14 bases between. Germline V CDR1 and CDR2: LNHDA, SQIVND (reference sequence). CDR3 region: CASSLGGGSEQYF. The CDR3 DNA sequence: TGTGCCAGTAGTTTGGGAGGGGGCAGCGAGCAGTACTTC. The whole variable domain, remainder taken from reference TRBV19 and TRBJ2-7, is DGGITQSPKYLFRKEGQNVTLSCEQNLNHDAMYWYRQDPGQGLRLIYYSQIVNDFQKGDIAEGYSVSREKKESFPLTVTSAQKNPTAFYLCASSLGGGSEQYFGPGTRLTVT.

This clone appeared once. The V call is TRBV9, the J call TRBJ2-7, with D possibly matching TRBD1 (6 bases). This CDR3 comprises 14 residues. The V end was cut by 0 bases, the J end by 7 bases, with 14 bases between. Germline V gene lookup returns CDR1 SGDLS and CDR2 YYNGEE. CDR3 sequence: CASSVDPDRGEQYF. CDR3 DNA: TGTGCCAGCAGCGTAGATCCGGACAGAGGAGAGCAGTACTTC.

CDR3: CASSFSRGDSNQPQHF. The DNA of the CDR3 is TGTGCCAGCAGTTTCTCCAGGGGAGATAGCAATCAGCCCCAGCATTTT. The chain is built from TRBV27 and TRBJ1-5, with D maybe TRBD1 (6 bases). Trimming shortened V by 3 bases and J by 0 bases, and 12 bases separated the two germline ends. This CDR3 is 16 amino acids long. The V gene's germline CDR1 is MNHEY and CDR2 SMNVEV (reference sequence).

This chain's CDR3 is CASSLSLRSYEQYF. The CDR3 DNA sequence: TGTGCCAGCAGCTTGAGCCTTCGCTCCTACGAGCAGTACTTC. V usage is TRBV5-6 and J usage is TRBJ2-7; D is unresolved. The CDR3 runs to 14 residues. V was pared by 1 base and J by 0 bases, with 8 bases between. Germline CDR1 SGHDT, CDR2 YYEEEE.

This chain connects TRBV19 to TRBJ1-2; D possibly corresponds to TRBD1 (5 bases). The CDR3 consists of 13 residues. Per the germline V gene, CDR1 is LNHDA and CDR2 is SQIVND (reference sequence). The ends were cut back, 9 bases at V and 0 bases at J, with 11 bases in the middle. Here the CDR3 reads CASTRGANYGYTF. The CDR3 DNA is TGTGCCAGCACCCGAGGGGCTAACTATGGCTACACCTTC.

V and J are TRBV4-3 and TRBJ2-1, with 12 bases that match TRBD2. The V gene's germline CDR1 is LGHNA and CDR2 YSLEER. V shed 0 bases and J 7 bases; nucleotides not matched to a gene: 10. The CDR3 extends over 18 amino acids. The CDR3 here is CASSQETPGLAGWNEQFF. The CDR3 bases are TGCGCCAGCAGCCAAGAGACCCCAGGACTAGCGGGATGGAATGAGCAGTTCTTC.

The chain has TRBV12-5 and TRBJ2-1, with D hard to call. The CDR3 runs 15 residues. Germline V gives CDR1 LGHNT, CDR2 FRNRAP. V was trimmed by 1 base and J by 0 bases, leaving 7 bases between them. The CDR3 reads CASGLGLSSYNEQFF. In DNA, the CDR3 is TGTGCTAGTGGTTTGGGCCTTAGCTCCTACAATGAGCAGTTCTTC.

The chain couples TRBV6-2 or TRBV6-3 to TRBJ2-7; maybe TRBD2 (6 bases). The germline V gene encodes CDR1 MNHEY and CDR2 SVGEGT. V shed 6 bases and J shed 0 bases, with 12 bases lying between them. The CDR3 runs 14 residues. CDR3 bases: TGTGCCAGCAGCCTGAGCGGGCCCTCCTACGAGCAGTACTTC. Protein sequence: CASSLSGPSYEQYF.

This clone appeared once. The chain has TRBV6-6 and TRBJ1-2; TRBD1 aligns across 10 bases. This CDR3 region has 13 residues. J lost 6 bases, V lost 6 bases, and 4 bases had no gene match. CDR1 and CDR2 from the germline V gene are MNHNY and SVGAGI (reference sequence). The CDR3 region is CASSRQGADGYTF. In DNA form, the CDR3 reads TGTGCCAGCAGCAGACAGGGGGCCGATGGCTACACCTTC.

This chain joins TRBV18 and TRBJ2-7, with D perhaps TRBD1 or TRBD2 (5 bases each). The CDR3 sequence is 14 residues long. The germline V and J ends were trimmed by 4 bases and 4 bases, with 14 bases remaining between them. Germline V gene data show CDR1 as KGHSH and CDR2 as LQKENI. DNA for the CDR3: TGTGCCAGCTCACACGGGACGCCCGGGTACGAGCAGTACTTC. It yields the protein CASSHGTPGYEQYF. The complete variable domain, with remaining parts taken from reference TRBV18 and TRBJ2-7, reads NAGVMQNPRHLVRRRGQEARLRCSPMKGHSHVYWYRQLPEEGLKFMVYLQKENIIDESGMPKERFSAEFPKEGPSILRIQQVVRGDSAAYFCASSHGTPGYEQYFGPGTRLTVT.

This chain connects TRBV12-5 to TRBJ1-2; D is perhaps TRBD1 (6 bases). Looked up from germline, CDR1 is LGHNT and CDR2 is FRNRAP. The V and J ends lost 0 bases and 0 bases respectively, with 14 bases between them. The CDR3 runs to 17 residues. CDR3 loop: CASGLVEFRGTNYGYTF. The CDR3 DNA reads as TGTGCTAGTGGTTTGGTAGAATTTAGGGGGACTAACTATGGCTACACCTTC.

The rearrangement links TRBV7-9 to TRBJ2-1, with TRBD2 as a possible D gene (5 bases). V lost 5 bases to trimming and J lost 5 bases, with 16 bases between them. This CDR3 has 15 residues. The germline V gene has CDR1 SEHNR and CDR2 FQNEAQ (reference sequence). CDR3 sequence (DNA): TGTGCCAGCAGCCCCAAGGAGCGGATCAACAATGAGCAGTTCTTC. It translates to CASSPKERINNEQFF.

This chain links TRBV4-1 with TRBJ1-1; D possibly corresponds to TRBD1 (6 bases). Trimming took off 0 bases at V and 0 bases at J, with 17 bases between the two ends. The CDR3 sequence is 18 residues long. Looked up from germline, CDR1 is MGHRA and CDR2 is YSYEKL. The CDR3 here is CASSQEGPRGPMNTEAFF. The CDR3 bases are TGCGCCAGCAGCCAAGAAGGGCCCAGGGGTCCAATGAACACTGAAGCTTTCTTT.

The genes are TRBV25-1 and TRBJ1-2; 7 positions agree with TRBD1. After removal of 8 bases from V and 8 bases from J, the junction contained 11 bases not matched to a gene. The CDR3 consists of 13 residues. Germline CDR1 reads MGHDK; CDR2 reads SYGVNS. CDR3 nucleotide sequence: TGTGCCAGCTTGGGGCAGGGGGTGGGCGGCTACACCTTC. Its translation: CASLGQGVGGYTF.

The chain uses TRBV6-5 and TRBJ2-1; 7 bases are a match to TRBD2. Germline values: CDR1 MNHEY, CDR2 SVGAGI. This CDR3 contains 15 residues. The V and J ends lost 5 bases and 5 bases, in that order; junction bases with no gene match: 9. The CDR3: CASSTQREPNNEQFF. CDR3 nucleotide sequence: TGTGCCAGCAGTACCCAGCGGGAACCGAACAATGAGCAGTTCTTC.

The chain recombines TRBV7-8 with TRBJ2-1; D remains unclear. CDR1 is SGHVS, CDR2 FQNEAQ, per germline. Trimming pared 5 bases from V and 1 base from J, leaving 15 bases between. This CDR3 has 16 residues. CDR3 nucleotide sequence: TGTGCCAGCAGCCCCCCTTCCGGAGTGTCCTACAATGAGCAGTTCTTC. Amino acids: CASSPPSGVSYNEQFF.

The CDR3 sequence: CAWSDYMGDRATDTQYF. CDR3 nucleotides: TGTGCCTGGAGTGACTACATGGGGGACAGGGCGACAGATACGCAGTATTTT. The chain has TRBV30 and TRBJ2-3, with 9 bases aligning to TRBD1. The CDR3 extends over 17 amino acids. Germline CDR1 is GTSNPN and CDR2 is SVGIG (reference sequence). Trimming removed 1 base from V and 3 bases from J; junction bases left unmatched: 11.

As regards this clone: The junction differs from germline at one of its ends, possibly a read error. V is TRBV25-1 and J is TRBJ2-7; 8 positions agree with TRBD1. This CDR3 is 14 amino acids long. Per the germline V gene, CDR1 is MGHDK and CDR2 is SYGVNS. The CDR3 sequence: CASSEPLTGGTLNF. The CDR3 DNA reads TGTGCCAGCAGTGAACCCCTAACAGGGGGAACGCTAAACTTC.

This clone showed up just a few times. DNA for the CDR3: TGCAGTGGGATGGGGACAGATACGCAGTATTTT. Translated, it gives CSGMGTDTQYF. J is TRBJ2-3 and V is TRBV20-1; D uncertain. CDR3 length: 11 amino acids. Germline V CDR1 and CDR2: DFQATT, SNEGSKA (reference sequence). Trimming left V 7 bases short and J 3 bases short, with 8 bases between.

The chain employs TRBV30 and TRBJ1-1; TRBD1 matches 7 bases. This CDR3 spans 12 amino acids. Germline lookup yields CDR1 GTSNPN and CDR2 SVGIG (reference sequence). J was trimmed by 6 bases and V by 4 bases; bases with no gene match: 5. In DNA form, the CDR3 reads TGTGCCTGGAATCGAGGGGGCCCTGAAGCTTTCTTT. Its translation is CAWNRGGPEAFF. The full variable domain, with the rest looked up from reference TRBV30 and TRBJ1-1, is SQTIHQWPATLVQPVGSPLSLECTVEGTSNPNLYWYRQAAGRGLQLLFYSVGIGQISSEVPQNLSASRPQDRQFILSSKKLLLSDSGFYLCAWNRGGPEAFFGQGTRLTVV.

The genes are TRBV3-1 (or the pseudogene TRBV3-2) and TRBJ2-7; D unresolved. V lost 3 bases and J 1 base, leaving 13 bases between the germline ends. Germline CDR1 is LGHDT and CDR2 is YNNKEL (reference sequence). The CDR3 extends over 15 amino acids. The CDR3 reads CASSQTPDGSYEQYF. The CDR3 DNA reads TGTGCCAGCAGCCAGACACCGGACGGGTCCTACGAGCAGTACTTC.

The chain carries TRBV18 and TRBJ1-1; maybe TRBD1 (5 bases). CDR1 KGHSH and CDR2 LQKENI come from the germline V gene. V gave up 2 bases and J gave up 4 bases, with 8 bases separating them. This CDR3 region has 13 residues. This CDR3 reads CASSPDRGTEAFF. DNA of the CDR3: TGTGCCAGCTCACCAGATAGGGGCACTGAAGCTTTCTTT.

The gene calls are TRBV30 and TRBJ1-1; no firm D call. The CDR3 extends over 12 amino acids. Germline CDR1 reads GTSNPN; CDR2 reads SVGIG (reference sequence). Trimming removed 4 bases at V and 6 bases at J, with 12 bases between. This chain's CDR3 is CAWNEGIAEAFF. The CDR3 nucleotides are TGTGCCTGGAACGAGGGTATCGCTGAAGCTTTCTTT.